This T cell receptor beta chain was observed in a study of OX40 agonist ivuxolimab in advanced cancers. On the study more broadly: Those treated in dose escalation had hepatocellular carcinoma, melanoma, renal cell cancer or head and neck cancer. General observations from the study: Expanded clones were, on average, more numerous among CD8+ T cells than CD4+. Part of the nonresponder group also had normalized T-cell clonal expansion that was low.

Any history of autoimmune disease or systemic immunosuppression disqualified patients. This CDR3 is 15 amino acids long. Trimming pared 3 bases from V and 2 bases from J, leaving 13 bases between. The germline CDR1 and CDR2 sequences are MDHEN and SYDVKM. Assay: immunoSEQ multiplex PCR; the TCRdb copy retains only in-frame clones and omits some. Here the sample spans tens of thousands of clones, about 86% being singletons. For this clone: Antigen specificity is unknown.

This clonotype was obtained from an adult with an advanced solid tumor such as melanoma, head and neck, liver or kidney cancer. The sample in question was CD4+ or CD8+ T cells sorted from blood, obtained in a trial of the OX40 agonist ivuxolimab. The V and J genes are TRBV28 and TRBJ1-1; no definite D call. The CDR3 here is CASSFFLVFNTEAFF. In nucleotides, the CDR3 is TGTGCCAGCAGTTTCTTTCTAGTTTTTAACACTGAAGCTTTCTTT. The whole variable domain, remainder taken from reference TRBV28 and TRBJ1-1, is DVKVTQSSRYLVKRTGEKVFLECVQDMDHENMFWYRQDPGLGLRLIYFSYDVKMKEKGDIPEGYSVSREKKERFSLILESASTNQTSMYLCASSFFLVFNTEAFFGQGTRLTVV.